This TCR beta chain was found in a study of cytomegalovirus exposure and HLA in healthy donors. CDR1 and CDR2 (germline): SGHTA, FQGNSA. The CDR3 sequence is 15 residues long. Losses at the gene ends were 5 bases for V and 4 bases for J; bases not matched to a gene: 5. The study's findings and limits: Whilst most TCR sequences proved rare, a subset of public TCRs occurred across many donors.

As to this clone: Its antigen is unknown.

PCR involved 60 Vbeta and 13 Jbeta primers. Using immunoSEQ multiplex PCR, the repertoire was profiled, and TCRdb retains in-frame clones only, with some absent. The sample records nearly 110,000 clones, roughly four fifths being singletons. Sample: PBMCs. The sequence was obtained from a male donor in good health and CMV-seropositive. V gene TRBV7-2 combines with J gene TRBJ2-2; 9 bases agree with TRBD2. The DNA of the CDR3 is TGTGCCAGCAGCACACGACTAGCGGCCACCGGGGAGCTGTTTTTT. It encodes CASSTRLAATGELFF.